These 8 T cell receptor beta chains came from one sample sequenced in a study of T cells after posttransplantation cyclophosphamide. Sequenced by immunoSEQ multiplex PCR; TCRdb stores in-frame clones only, minus some. The data contain some 64,000 clones, 93% of them seen just once; the ten biggest clones take up around 3.1%. Sequenced: PBMCs. The receptor source for this set is a woman aged 25-40 years in good health and a related stem cell transplant donor.

Note on this clone: Within the sample, other DNA sequences also encode this same CDR3. The V gene is TRBV25-1, the J gene TRBJ1-2; D call uncertain. V was shortened by 0 bases and J by 0 bases, with 17 bases between the two germline ends. Germline CDR1 and CDR2: MGHDK and SYGVNS. The CDR3 sequence is 18 residues long. The CDR3 loop is CASSEYNGRLGPNYGYTF. The CDR3 DNA reads TGTGCCAGCAGTGAATATAATGGTCGGTTAGGGCCTAACTATGGCTACACCTTC.

The chain carries TRBV28 and TRBJ2-3, with 10 nucleotides matching TRBD1. Trimming removed 6 bases from V and 0 bases from J; junction bases left unmatched: 12. This CDR3 region has 18 residues. Germline V gives CDR1 MDHEN, CDR2 SYDVKM. CDR3: CASSEPGQGYFSTDTQYF. The CDR3 DNA follows: TGTGCCAGCAGCGAACCGGGACAGGGGTATTTCAGCACAGATACGCAGTATTTT.

The chain joins TRBV28 to TRBJ2-4; tentatively, D is TRBD1 or TRBD2 (6 bases each). Between the trimmed V and J ends, which lost 4 bases and 12 bases, there was a span of 16 bases. CDR1 is MDHEN, CDR2 SYDVKM, per germline. The CDR3 is 13 amino acids. The CDR3 loop is CASSSPGQLAQYF. The DNA for the CDR3 is TGTGCCAGCAGTTCTCCGGGACAACTAGCTCAGTACTTC.

This chain uses TRBV7-2 with TRBJ2-2, with D unresolved. V was trimmed by 3 bases and J by 5 bases, leaving 13 bases between them. This CDR3 region has 15 residues. CDR1 and CDR2 from the germline V gene are SGHTA and FQGNSA. The DNA of the CDR3 is TGTGCCAGCAGCTTCCCCGAGACTGGAACCGGGGAGCTGTTTTTT. This sequence encodes CASSFPETGTGELFF. Filled out from reference TRBV7-2 and TRBJ2-2, the complete variable domain reads GAGVSQSPSNKVTEKGKDVELRCDPISGHTALYWYRQSLGQGLEFLIYFQGNSAPDKSGLPSDRFSAERTGGSVSTLTIQRTQQEDSAVYLCASSFPETGTGELFFGEGSRLTVL.

This sequence joins TRBV5-6 and TRBJ1-1, with D perhaps TRBD1 (5 bases). The CDR3 is made up of 12 amino acids. Germline loops: CDR1 SGHDT, CDR2 YYEEEE. Deletions cut 1 base from V and 11 bases from J, with 12 bases between. The CDR3 DNA reads TGTGCCAGCAGCTTGTCCAGGGTTAGGGCTTTCTTT. It is translated as CASSLSRVRAFF.

This clone showed up just once. The rearrangement joins TRBV10-3 to TRBJ2-7; the D call may be TRBD1 or TRBD2 (7 bases each). V was pared by 6 bases and J by 1 base, with 16 bases between. CDR3 size: 15 residues. Germline CDR1 is ENHRY and CDR2 is SYGVKD. The CDR3 nucleotides read TGTGCCATCAGGTGGGAGGGACAGAGTTCCTACGAGCAGTACTTC. Residues: CAIRWEGQSSYEQYF.

The chain combines TRBV6-5 with TRBJ2-1, with TRBD2 identical over 9 bases. The germline CDR1 and CDR2 sequences are MNHEY and SVGAGI. CDR3 size: 14 residues. V shed 2 bases, J shed 7 bases, and the junction held 3 bases outside the gene matches. CDR3 in amino acids: CASSYQRGANEQFF. The CDR3 DNA is TGTGCCAGCAGTTACCAGCGGGGGGCTAATGAGCAGTTCTTC.

The chain joins TRBV5-5 to TRBJ1-1; the D is unclear. The CDR3 is 14 residues long. The germline V gene encodes CDR1 SGHKS and CDR2 YYEKEE (reference sequence). The V end lost 0 bases, the J end lost 3 bases, and 9 bases lay between the germline ends. CDR3 DNA: TGTGCCAGCAGCTTGGCGAGGTTCTACACTGAAGCTTTCTTT. Translation: CASSLARFYTEAFF.